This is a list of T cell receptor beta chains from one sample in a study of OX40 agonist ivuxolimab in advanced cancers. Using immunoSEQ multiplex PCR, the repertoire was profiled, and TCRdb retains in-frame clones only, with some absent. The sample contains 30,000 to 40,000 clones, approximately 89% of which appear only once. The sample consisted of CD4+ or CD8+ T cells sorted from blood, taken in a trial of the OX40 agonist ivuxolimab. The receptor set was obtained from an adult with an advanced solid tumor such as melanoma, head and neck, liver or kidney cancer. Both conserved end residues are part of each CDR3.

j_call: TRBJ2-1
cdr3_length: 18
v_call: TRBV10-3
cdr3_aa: CAISYPKGQGSSYNEQFF

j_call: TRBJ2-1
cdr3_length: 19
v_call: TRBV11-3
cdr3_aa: CASSGQGLAGSPSYNEQFF

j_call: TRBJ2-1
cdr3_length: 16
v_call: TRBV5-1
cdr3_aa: CASSPIADSSYNEQFF

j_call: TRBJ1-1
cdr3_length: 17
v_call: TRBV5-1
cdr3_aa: CASSNARGAGENTEAFF

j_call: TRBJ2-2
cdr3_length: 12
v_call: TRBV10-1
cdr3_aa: CASSWGTGELFF

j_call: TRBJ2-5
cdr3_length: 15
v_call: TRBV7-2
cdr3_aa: CASSFKRVREETQYF

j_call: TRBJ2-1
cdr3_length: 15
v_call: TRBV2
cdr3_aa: CASSPGTGGGNEQFF

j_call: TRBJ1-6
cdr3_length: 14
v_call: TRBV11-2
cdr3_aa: CASRWTGNNSPLHF

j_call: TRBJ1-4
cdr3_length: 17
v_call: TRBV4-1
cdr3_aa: CASSPGLTALNNEKLFF

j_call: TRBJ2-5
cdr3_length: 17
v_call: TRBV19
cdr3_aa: CASSMDRGLAGGETQYF

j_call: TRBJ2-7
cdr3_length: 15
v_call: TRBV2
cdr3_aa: CASRRGQVDTYEQYF

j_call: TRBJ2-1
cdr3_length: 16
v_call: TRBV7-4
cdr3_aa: CASSLPSSGSYNEQFF

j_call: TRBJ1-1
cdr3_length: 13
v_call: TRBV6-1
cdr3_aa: CASSERQDSEAFF

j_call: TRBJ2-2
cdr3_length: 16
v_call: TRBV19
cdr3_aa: CASSILDRVNTGELFF

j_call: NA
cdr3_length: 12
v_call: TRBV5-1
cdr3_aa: CASSQTGYEQYF

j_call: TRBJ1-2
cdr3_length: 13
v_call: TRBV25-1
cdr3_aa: CASSVKSNYGYTF

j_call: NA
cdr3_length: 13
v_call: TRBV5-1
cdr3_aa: CASSPGAQYEQYF

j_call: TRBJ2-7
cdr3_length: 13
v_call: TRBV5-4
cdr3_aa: CASSRQAGDEQYF

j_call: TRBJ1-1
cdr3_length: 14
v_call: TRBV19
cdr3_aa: CASSIDTGGTEAFF

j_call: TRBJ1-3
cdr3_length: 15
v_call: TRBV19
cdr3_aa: CASSRDSLSGNTIYF

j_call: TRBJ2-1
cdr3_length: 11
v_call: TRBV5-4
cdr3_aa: CASSLRDEQFF

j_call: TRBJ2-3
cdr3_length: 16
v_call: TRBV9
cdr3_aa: CASTLGLSVSTDTQYF

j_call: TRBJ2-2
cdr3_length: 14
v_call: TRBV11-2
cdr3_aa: CASSFRQLTGELFF

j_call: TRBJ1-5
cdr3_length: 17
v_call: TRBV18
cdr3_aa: CASSPRGARDGNQPQHF

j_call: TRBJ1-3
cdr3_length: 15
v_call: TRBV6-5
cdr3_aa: CASRLTGEGGNTIYF

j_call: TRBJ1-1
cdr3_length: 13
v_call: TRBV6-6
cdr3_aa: CASSYTLNTEAFF

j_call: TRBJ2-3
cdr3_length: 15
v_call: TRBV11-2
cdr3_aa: CASSPLSGRTDTQYF

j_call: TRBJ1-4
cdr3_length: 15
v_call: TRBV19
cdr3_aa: CASSSSHRGTEKLFF

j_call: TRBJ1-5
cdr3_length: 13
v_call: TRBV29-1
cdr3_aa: CSVAGRGEQPQHF

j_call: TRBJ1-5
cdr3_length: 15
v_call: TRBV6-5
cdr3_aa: CASSYYGGQNQPQHF

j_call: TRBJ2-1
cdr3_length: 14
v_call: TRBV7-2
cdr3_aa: CASSPWASVNEQFF

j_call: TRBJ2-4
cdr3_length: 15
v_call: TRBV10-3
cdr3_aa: CAISEWMADQNIQYF

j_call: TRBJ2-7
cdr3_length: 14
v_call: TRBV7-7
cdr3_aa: CASSLLGLANEQYF